The 32 T cell receptor beta chains given below trace back to one sample, sequenced in a study of regulatory T cells in long-lasting Graves disease. CDR3 regions were amplified by Arm-PCR using iRepertoire HTBI primers to build TCR beta libraries. MiXCR, run by TCRdb on the multiplex PCR reads, gives a single entry per CDR3 protein. The sample has approximately 690,000 distinct CDR3 sequences, about 30% seen once. Time point described: persistent/refractory GD, antithyroid drugs over 5 years with positive TRAb. Scientists built the TCR library using RNA that was extracted from PBMCs. Sequenced here: peripheral blood mononuclear cells (PBMCs), sampled when the disease was refractory, from a patient treated with antithyroid drugs. The receptors shown here come from a female donor with Graves disease.

This clonotype was counted only a few times. The rearrangement joins TRBV12-3 or TRBV12-4 to TRBJ1-1; the D gene is possibly TRBD1 (6 bases). This CDR3 has 18 residues. The V end was cut by 6 bases, the J end by 11 bases, with 34 bases between. Written as DNA, the CDR3 is TGTGCCAGCAGCCTATTGCGGGGACCCGCGGGGTGGGGACACGGGGCTTTCTTT. It specifies CASSLLRGPAGWGHGAFF.

This clonotype was seen ten or more times. The V gene is TRBV2, the J gene TRBJ1-5; 7 positions agree with TRBD1. The CDR3 sequence is 15 residues long. Looked up from germline, CDR1 is SNHLY and CDR2 is FYNNEI. Trimming removed 6 bases from V and 0 bases from J; junction bases left unmatched: 5. The CDR3 DNA reads as TGTGCCAGCAGCTCGGGACAGTTTAGCAATCAGCCCCAGCATTTT. Translation gives CASSSGQFSNQPQHF.

J is TRBJ2-4 and V is TRBV3-1, with TRBD2 matching over 9 bases. In germline, CDR1 is LGHDT, CDR2 YNNKEL (reference sequence). Germline trimming cut 3 bases from V and 4 bases from J; bases unmatched to any gene: 4. The CDR3 extends over 15 amino acids. The CDR3, as DNA: TGTGCCAGCAGCCAGATCCTAGCGGGGAAAAACATTCAGTACTTC. Amino acid sequence: CASSQILAGKNIQYF.

This clonotype was detected a few times. The rearrangement links TRBV20-1 to TRBJ2-7; a possible D gene is TRBD2 (6 bases). Germline values: CDR1 DFQATT, CDR2 SNEGSKA (reference sequence). CDR3 length: 13 amino acids. V lost 4 bases and J lost 0, with 10 bases in between. The CDR3, as DNA: TGCAGTGCTATAGCGGCCAGCTCCTACGAGCAGTACTTC. Its protein product is CSAIAASSYEQYF.

This clonotype has only one observation. The J gene is TRBJ1-1, the V gene TRBV11-2, with D perhaps matching TRBD1 (6 bases). Germline V gene lookup returns CDR1 SGHAT and CDR2 FQNNGV. The CDR3 runs to 15 residues. Trimming removed 4 bases at V and 1 base at J, with 13 bases between. The CDR3 region is CASSYLPGQNTEAFF. DNA of the CDR3: TGTGCCAGCAGCTACCTTCCGGGACAGAACACTGAAGCTTTCTTT.

This chain uses TRBV7-9 with TRBJ2-7, with unresolved D. This CDR3 contains 14 residues. Germline V gene sequence: CDR1 SEHNR, CDR2 FQNEAQ (reference sequence). V shed 5 bases and J shed 2 bases, with 13 bases lying between them. CDR3 sequence (DNA): TGTGCCAGCAGCCAAGGTGGCATAACCTACGAGCAGTACGTC. Translation: CASSQGGITYEQYV.

The chain recombines TRBV10-3 with TRBJ2-4; D may be TRBD2 (5 bases). V dropped 10 bases and J dropped 0 bases, with 22 bases sitting between them. Germline V lookup: CDR1 ENHRY, CDR2 SYGVKD. The CDR3 has 17 residues. Here the CDR3 reads CATRSSGASEAKNIQYF. CDR3 nucleotide sequence: TGTGCCACCCGGAGCAGCGGAGCGTCCGAAGCCAAAAACATTCAGTACTTC.

This clonotype was observed a single time. The chain links TRBV25-1 to TRBJ1-2; 9 bases fit TRBD1. CDR3 length: 15 residues. In germline, CDR1 is MGHDK, CDR2 SYGVNS. The junction had 7 bases not matched to a gene; V was cut back by 1 base and J by 7 bases. DNA of the CDR3: TGTGCCAGCAGTGAATTTTCACAGGGGGCTTGTGGCTACACCTTC. Translation gives CASSEFSQGACGYTF.

This clonotype was recorded a few times. V is TRBV20-1 and J is TRBJ2-4, with 14 bases lining up with TRBD2. Trimming removed 1 base from V and 1 base from J; junction bases left unmatched: 9. This CDR3 region has 19 residues. Germline V lookup: CDR1 DFQATT, CDR2 SNEGSKA (reference sequence). The CDR3 DNA follows: TGCAGTGCTAGAGTTGGGACTAGCGGGAGCATAGGGGCCAAAAACATTCAGTACTTC. This gives the protein CSARVGTSGSIGAKNIQYF.

At least ten counts were recorded for this clonotype. The chain carries TRBV5-6 and TRBJ2-7, with D tentatively TRBD1 or TRBD2 (5 bases each). With 4 bases removed from V and 3 bases from J, the gap between germline ends came to 23 bases. Per germline, CDR1 SGHDT and CDR2 YYEEEE. The CDR3 contains 17 residues. CDR3 bases: TGTGCCAGCAGCACCCAAAACTGGGGGAAAAGGGACTACGAGCAGTACTTC. This codes for CASSTQNWGKRDYEQYF.

At least ten counts were recorded for this clonotype. J is TRBJ1-2 and V is TRBV6-1; D may be TRBD1 (5 bases). CDR1 and CDR2 from the germline V gene are MNHNS and SASEGT. Trimming shortened V by 1 base and J by 0 bases, and 15 bases separated the two germline ends. CDR3 length equals 17 residues. The CDR3 here is CASSEGGGLWANYGYTF. The CDR3 bases are TGTGCCAGCAGTGAAGGGGGGGGACTCTGGGCTAACTATGGCTACACCTTC.

This clonotype came up many times. The rearrangement joins TRBV3-1 to TRBJ1-1; D remains unclear. Germline V gene data show CDR1 as LGHDT and CDR2 as YNNKEL (reference sequence). V shed 3 bases and J shed 0 bases, with 8 bases lying between them. CDR3 length: 14 residues. The DNA for the CDR3 is TGTGCCAGCAGCCATAATAGCGTGAACACTGAAGCTTTCTTT. This gives the protein CASSHNSVNTEAFF.

This rearrangement joins TRBV10-3 to TRBJ2-5; 7 bases line up with TRBD2. From germline, CDR1 is ENHRY and CDR2 SYGVKD. V shed 10 bases, J shed 3 bases, and the junction held 11 bases outside the gene matches. The CDR3 has 14 amino acids. Here the CDR3 DNA reads TGTGCCACCGCCCCGATGGGGGGGGAAGAGACCCAGTACTTC. Its protein is CATAPMGGEETQYF.

The V and J genes are TRBV30 and TRBJ1-2; possibly TRBD1 for D (6 bases). The V gene lost 0 bases and the J gene lost 2 bases, with 13 bases spanning the gap. This CDR3 is built from 15 residues. Looked up from germline, CDR1 is GTSNPN and CDR2 is SVGIG (reference sequence). This CDR3 is CAWSVRTDYNYGYTF. In DNA, the CDR3 is TGTGCCTGGAGTGTAAGGACAGACTACAACTATGGCTACACCTTC. Based on the CDR3 plus reference TRBV30 and TRBJ1-2, the full variable domain is SQTIHQWPATLVQPVGSPLSLECTVEGTSNPNLYWYRQAAGRGLQLLFYSVGIGQISSEVPQNLSASRPQDRQFILSSKKLLLSDSGFYLCAWSVRTDYNYGYTFGSGTRLTVV.

V usage is TRBV30 and J usage is TRBJ1-4, with D perhaps matching TRBD1 (5 bases). The CDR3 has 15 amino acids. CDR1 is GTSNPN and CDR2 is SVGIG in the germline V gene (reference sequence). With 4 bases removed from V and 4 bases from J, the gap between germline ends came to 16 bases. CDR3 coding DNA: TGTGCCTGGAAAGGGACCGATCAACTTAATGAAAAACTGTTTTTT. It yields the protein CAWKGTDQLNEKLFF.

The table lists this clonotype with a few counts. The V gene is TRBV11-2, the J gene TRBJ2-7; 7 bases are a match to TRBD2. The CDR3 is 13 residues long. Unmatched junction bases numbered 10, after V lost 7 bases and J lost 7 bases. The V gene's germline CDR1 is SGHAT and CDR2 FQNNGV. The CDR3 loop reads CASNGGRAGEQYF. DNA for the CDR3: TGTGCCAGCAACGGTGGGAGGGCGGGGGAGCAGTACTTC.

This clonotype showed up just a few times. J is TRBJ1-2 and V is TRBV27; weak D call: TRBD1 (5 bases). The CDR3 consists of 13 residues. Germline V lookup: CDR1 MNHEY, CDR2 SMNVEV (reference sequence). The V gene lost 2 bases and the J gene lost 6 bases, with 10 bases spanning the gap. Here the CDR3 DNA reads TGTGCCAGCAGTTTACAGGGTGGTAATGGCTACACCTTC. This codes for CASSLQGGNGYTF.

Concerning this clonotype: The junction departs from the called germline gene at one end, perhaps through a read error. This rearrangement joins TRBV12-3 or TRBV12-4 to TRBJ1-2; D is possibly TRBD1 (5 bases). The CDR3 sequence is 16 residues long. Here the CDR3 reads CASTRRGAGTNCGYTF. As DNA, the CDR3 is TGTGCCAGCACCCGGAGAGGGGCCGGGACCAACTGTGGCTACACCTTC.

The rearrangement joins TRBV6-1 to TRBJ1-5; 8 bases fit TRBD1. CDR1 is MNHNS and CDR2 is SASEGT in the germline V gene. CDR3 length: 15 residues. Unmatched junction bases numbered 8, after V lost 6 bases and J lost 4 bases. This CDR3 reads CASSRIQGGNQPQHF. The CDR3 DNA follows: TGTGCCAGCAGCCGAATACAGGGGGGAAATCAGCCCCAGCATTTT.

The chain carries TRBV7-9 and TRBJ1-1, with D possibly being TRBD1 (5 bases). The V end lost 1 base, the J end lost 5 bases, and 11 bases lay between the germline ends. The CDR3 extends over 14 amino acids. Germline V gene data show CDR1 as SEHNR and CDR2 as FQNEAQ (reference sequence). The CDR3 coding sequence is TGTGCCAGCAGCTTAGATTCTCGGGGGACTGAAGCTTTCTTT. Its translation: CASSLDSRGTEAFF.

The chain couples TRBV7-3 to TRBJ1-1; 8 bases match TRBD1. Germline V gives CDR1 SGHTA, CDR2 FQGTGA. The CDR3 totals 15 residues. The V segment lost 0 bases and the J segment 5 bases; nucleotides outside the gene matches: 5. CDR3 residues: CASSLTGQERTEAFF. The CDR3 DNA sequence: TGTGCCAGCAGCTTAACGGGACAGGAGAGAACTGAAGCTTTCTTT.

The gene calls are TRBV29-1 and TRBJ2-7; TRBD2 is a possible D gene (5 bases). The CDR3 loop spans 14 amino acids. V was pared by 0 bases and J by 0 bases, with 9 bases between. Per germline, CDR1 SQVTM and CDR2 ANQGSEA. The CDR3 reads CSVEDLGSSYEQYF. As DNA, the CDR3 is TGCAGCGTTGAAGATTTGGGGAGCTCCTACGAGCAGTACTTC.

In regard to this clonotype: Its ends do not fully match the called genes, so a read error is possible. The rearrangement links TRBV7-3 to TRBJ2-2; possible D gene TRBD2, 5 bases. The CDR3 totals 15 residues. Germline loops: CDR1 SGHTA, CDR2 FQGTGA. The CDR3 loop reads CASSPRTLNTGELLF. CDR3 nucleotide sequence: TGTGCCAGCTCCCCTAGGACCCTAAACACCGGGGAGCTGCTTTTT. Variable domain in full (rest from reference TRBV7-3 and TRBJ2-2): GAGVSQTPSNKVTEKGKYVELRCDPISGHTALYWYRQSLGQGPEFLIYFQGTGAADDSGLPNDRFFAVRPEGSVSTLKIQRTERGDSAVYLCASSPRTLNTGELLFGEGSRLTVL.

This chain joins TRBV12-3 or TRBV12-4 and TRBJ1-2; a weak D match, TRBD1 (6 bases). Trimming stripped 1 base from V and 0 bases from J, with 9 bases between. The CDR3 has 15 residues. The CDR3 DNA reads TGTGCCAGCAGTTTAGGTACAGGGCCTAACTATGGCTACACCTTC. As protein: CASSLGTGPNYGYTF.

CDR3 protein: CASSLDPRRREYF. The CDR3, as DNA: TGTGCCAGCAGCTTAGACCCAAGGCGGCGGGAGTACTTC. This rearrangement joins TRBV11-2 to TRBJ2-7; perhaps TRBD2 as D (5 bases). Looked up from germline, CDR1 is SGHAT and CDR2 is FQNNGV. The length of the CDR3 is 13 residues. V was clipped by 0 bases and J by 11 bases, with 14 bases between them.

This clonotype appeared a few times. The chain carries TRBV12-3 or TRBV12-4 and TRBJ1-5, with unresolved D. The CDR3 runs to 17 residues. The V and J ends lost 3 bases and 0 bases respectively, with 15 bases between them. The CDR3 loop is CASSFVIGSLSNQPQHF. In DNA form, the CDR3 reads TGTGCCAGCAGTTTTGTTATCGGGAGCCTTAGCAATCAGCCCCAGCATTTT.

The chain has TRBV6-2 or TRBV6-3 and TRBJ1-4; D perhaps matches TRBD1 (6 bases). The V gene lost 0 bases and the J gene lost 6 bases, with 17 bases spanning the gap. From germline, CDR1 is MNHEY and CDR2 SVGEGT. The CDR3 contains 17 residues. The CDR3 is CASSYSILGAQDEKLFF. CDR3 in DNA: TGTGCCAGCAGTTACTCGATCCTGGGGGCGCAAGATGAAAAACTGTTTTTT.

This clonotype was seen a few times. The rearrangement uses TRBV19 and TRBJ2-7, with TRBD2 as a possible D gene (5 bases). V lost 10 bases, J lost 7 bases, and 20 bases lay in between. CDR1 and CDR2 from the germline V gene are LNHDA and SQIVND (reference sequence). The CDR3 length is 13 residues. The chain's CDR3 is CATKTLEGIEQYF. The CDR3 region has the DNA TGTGCCACCAAGACTCTCGAGGGTATAGAGCAGTACTTC.

This clonotype was observed a few times. The rearrangement joins TRBV20-1 to TRBJ1-1; D remains unclear. The germline V gene encodes CDR1 DFQATT and CDR2 SNEGSKA (reference sequence). The V gene lost 6 bases and the J gene lost 1 base, with 15 bases spanning the gap. This CDR3 is built from 14 residues. CDR3 sequence: CSARPLWGNTEAFF. Here the CDR3 DNA reads TGCAGTGCCAGACCCCTTTGGGGGAACACTGAAGCTTTCTTT.

This clonotype has more than one count but fewer than ten. Here the CDR3 DNA reads TGTGCCAGCAGTTTACGGGACAAGGATCAGCCCCAGCATTTT. Translated, it gives CASSLRDKDQPQHF. The chain joins TRBV28 to TRBJ1-5; possible D gene TRBD1, 6 bases. Germline loops: CDR1 MDHEN, CDR2 SYDVKM. V lost 2 bases to trimming and J lost 5 bases, with 10 bases between them. The CDR3 length is 14 residues.

This clonotype was recorded a few times. This chain links TRBV20-1 with TRBJ1-1; no clear D gene. The CDR3 has 15 amino acids. The V gene lost 0 bases and the J gene lost 5 bases, with 16 bases spanning the gap. Germline lookup yields CDR1 DFQATT and CDR2 SNEGSKA (reference sequence). The CDR3 DNA sequence: TGCAGTGCTAGAGATCTCATGCAGATACGTACTGAAGCTTTCTTT. It encodes CSARDLMQIRTEAFF.

This clonotype was picked up one time. The chain is built from TRBV12-3 or TRBV12-4 and TRBJ1-5; TRBD1 is a possible D gene (6 bases). V lost 1 base to trimming and J lost 4 bases, with 14 bases between them. The CDR3 covers 16 residues. The CDR3 here is CASSLETGAENQPQHF. CDR3 nucleotide sequence: TGTGCCAGCAGTTTAGAAACGGGGGCCGAGAATCAGCCCCAGCATTTT.